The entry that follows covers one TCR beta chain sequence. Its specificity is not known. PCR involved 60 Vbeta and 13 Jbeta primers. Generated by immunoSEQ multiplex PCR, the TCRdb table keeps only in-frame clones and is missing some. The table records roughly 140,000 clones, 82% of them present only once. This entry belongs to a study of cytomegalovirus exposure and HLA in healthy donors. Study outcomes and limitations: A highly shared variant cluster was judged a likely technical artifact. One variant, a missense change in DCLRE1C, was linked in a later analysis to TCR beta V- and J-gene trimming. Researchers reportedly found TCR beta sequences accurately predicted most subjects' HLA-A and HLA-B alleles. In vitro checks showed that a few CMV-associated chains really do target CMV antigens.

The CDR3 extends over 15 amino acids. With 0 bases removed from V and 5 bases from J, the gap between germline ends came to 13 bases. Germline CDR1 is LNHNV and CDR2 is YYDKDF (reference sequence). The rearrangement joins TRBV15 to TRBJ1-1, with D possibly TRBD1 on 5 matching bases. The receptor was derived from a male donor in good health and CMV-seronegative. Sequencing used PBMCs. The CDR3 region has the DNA TGTGCCACCAGCAGAGATAGGCAGGGTGGGACTGAAGCTTTCTTT. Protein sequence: CATSRDRQGGTEAFF. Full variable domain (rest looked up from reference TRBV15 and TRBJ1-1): DAMVIQNPRYQVTQFGKPVTLSCSQTLNHNVMYWYQQKSSQAPKLLFHYYDKDFNNEADTPDNFQSRRPNTSFCFLDIRSPGLGDTAMYLCATSRDRQGGTEAFFGQGTRLTVV.